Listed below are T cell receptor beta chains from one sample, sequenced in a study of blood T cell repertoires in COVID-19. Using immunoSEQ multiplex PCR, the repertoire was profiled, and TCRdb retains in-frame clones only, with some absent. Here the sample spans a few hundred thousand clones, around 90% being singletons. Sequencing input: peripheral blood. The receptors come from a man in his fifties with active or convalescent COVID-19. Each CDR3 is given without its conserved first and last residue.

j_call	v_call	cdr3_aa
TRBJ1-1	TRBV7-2	ASSKWTGGMNTEAF
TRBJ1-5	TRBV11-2	ASSFSENQPQH
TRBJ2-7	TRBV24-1	ATSPQNSYEQY
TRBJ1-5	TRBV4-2	ASSQEASKNNQPQH
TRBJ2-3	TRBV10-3	AIQTSGGTDTQY
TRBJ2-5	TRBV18	ASSPPASQETQY
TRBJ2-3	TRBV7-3	ASSSPKGGSGTDTQY
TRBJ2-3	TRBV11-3	ASSLVGDTQY
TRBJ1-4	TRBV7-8	ASSRRGNEKLF
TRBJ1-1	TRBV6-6	ASSYHRDRTEAF
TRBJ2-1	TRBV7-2	ASSLGQGMDEQF
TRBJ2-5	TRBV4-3	ASSQKWRLAGVQETQY
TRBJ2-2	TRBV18	ASSPTSGNTGELF
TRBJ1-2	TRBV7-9	ASTRDSYNYGYT
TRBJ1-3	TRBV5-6	ASSSTGSSGNTIY
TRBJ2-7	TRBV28	ASSSGTGLYEQY
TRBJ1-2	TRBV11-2	ASSPSWDMEYYGYT
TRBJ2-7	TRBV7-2	ASSPDRQYEQY
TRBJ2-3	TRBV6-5	ASSSRGTGGPDTQY
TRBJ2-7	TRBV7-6	ASSPMGLSSYEQY
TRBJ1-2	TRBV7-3	ASGTGVGYGYT
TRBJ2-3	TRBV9	ASSTRLAGHTDTQY